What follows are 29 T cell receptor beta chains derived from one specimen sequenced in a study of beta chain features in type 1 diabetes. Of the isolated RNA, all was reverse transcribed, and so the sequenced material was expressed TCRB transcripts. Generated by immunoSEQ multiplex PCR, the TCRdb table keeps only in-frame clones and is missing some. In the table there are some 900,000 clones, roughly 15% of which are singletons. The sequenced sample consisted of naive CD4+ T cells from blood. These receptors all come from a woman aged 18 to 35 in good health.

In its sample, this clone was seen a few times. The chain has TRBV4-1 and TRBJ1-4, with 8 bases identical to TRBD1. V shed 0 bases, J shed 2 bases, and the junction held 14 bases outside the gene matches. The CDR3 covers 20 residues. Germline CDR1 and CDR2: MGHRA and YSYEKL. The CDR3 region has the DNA TGCGCCAGCAGCCAAGATCCCGGGACAGGACGGCTATTGACTAATGAAAAACTGTTTTTT. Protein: CASSQDPGTGRLLTNEKLFF.

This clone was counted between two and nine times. CDR3 DNA sequence: TGTGCCAGCAGCGTAGGGAGCGGGAGAGGTGTCTACGAGCAGTACTTC. Its translation: CASSVGSGRGVYEQYF. V is TRBV9 and J is TRBJ2-7; 8 bases are a match to TRBD2. This CDR3 spans 16 amino acids. Germline CDR1 is SGDLS and CDR2 is YYNGEE. The V and J ends lost 0 bases and 3 bases, in that order; junction bases with no gene match: 8.

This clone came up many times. As DNA, the CDR3 is TGTGCCAGCCGTTGGGACAATGAGCAGTTCTTC. Protein: CASRWDNEQFF. The V call is TRBV21-1, the J call TRBJ2-1. TRBV21-1 is flagged as a pseudogene. The CDR3 contains 11 residues.

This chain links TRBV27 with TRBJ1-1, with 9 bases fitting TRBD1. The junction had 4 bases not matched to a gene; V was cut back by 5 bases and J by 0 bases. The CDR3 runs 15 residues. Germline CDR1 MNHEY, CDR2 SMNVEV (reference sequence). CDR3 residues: CASSPRQGVNTEAFF. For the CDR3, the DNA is TGTGCCAGCAGTCCACGACAGGGGGTGAACACTGAAGCTTTCTTT.

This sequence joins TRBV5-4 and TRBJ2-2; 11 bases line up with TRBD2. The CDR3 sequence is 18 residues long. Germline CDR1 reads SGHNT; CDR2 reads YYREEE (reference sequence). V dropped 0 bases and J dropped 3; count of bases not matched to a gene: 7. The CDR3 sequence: CASSLGLAGGRDTGELFF. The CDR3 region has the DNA TGTGCCAGCAGCTTGGGTCTAGCGGGAGGTCGCGACACCGGGGAGCTGTTTTTT.

CDR3 residues: CASSWTASSYNEQFF. In DNA form, the CDR3 reads TGCGCCAGCAGCTGGACTGCGAGCTCCTACAATGAGCAGTTCTTC. The chain uses TRBV5-1 and TRBJ2-1; D may be TRBD2 (5 bases). CDR1 SGHRS and CDR2 YFSETQ come from the germline V gene. V dropped 3 bases and J dropped 0 bases, with 10 bases sitting between them. This CDR3 contains 15 residues.

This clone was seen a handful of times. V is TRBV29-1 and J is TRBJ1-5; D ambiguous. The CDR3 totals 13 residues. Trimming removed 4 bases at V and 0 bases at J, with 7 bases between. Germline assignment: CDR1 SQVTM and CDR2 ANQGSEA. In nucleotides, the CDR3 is TGCAGCGTTGCTTTAGGTAGCAATCAGCCCCAGCATTTT. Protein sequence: CSVALGSNQPQHF.

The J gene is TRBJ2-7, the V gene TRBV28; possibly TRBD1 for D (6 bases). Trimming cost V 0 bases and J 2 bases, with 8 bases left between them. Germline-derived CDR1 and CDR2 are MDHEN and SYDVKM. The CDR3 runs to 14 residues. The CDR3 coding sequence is TGTGCCAGCAGTTTATGGGGGGACACCTACGAGCAGTACTTC. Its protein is CASSLWGDTYEQYF.

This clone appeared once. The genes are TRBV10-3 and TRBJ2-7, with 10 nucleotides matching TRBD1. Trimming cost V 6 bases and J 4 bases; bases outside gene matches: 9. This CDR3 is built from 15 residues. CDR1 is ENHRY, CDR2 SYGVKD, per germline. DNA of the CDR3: TGTGCCATCAGGCCGTCAGGACAGGGGGATTACGAGCAGTACTTC. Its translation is CAIRPSGQGDYEQYF.

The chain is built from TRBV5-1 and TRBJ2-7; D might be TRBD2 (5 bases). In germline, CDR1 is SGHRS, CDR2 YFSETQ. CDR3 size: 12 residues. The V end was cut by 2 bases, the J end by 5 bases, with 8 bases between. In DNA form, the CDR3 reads TGCGCCAGCAGCTTTTCTAGCCACGAGCAGTACTTC. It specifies CASSFSSHEQYF.

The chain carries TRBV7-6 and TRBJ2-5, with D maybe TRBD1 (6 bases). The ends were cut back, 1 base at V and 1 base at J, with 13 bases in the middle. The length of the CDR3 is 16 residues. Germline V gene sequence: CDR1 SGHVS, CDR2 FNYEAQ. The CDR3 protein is CASSLGGGLVQETQYF. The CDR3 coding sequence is TGTGCCAGCAGCTTAGGTGGGGGCCTGGTCCAAGAGACCCAGTACTTC.

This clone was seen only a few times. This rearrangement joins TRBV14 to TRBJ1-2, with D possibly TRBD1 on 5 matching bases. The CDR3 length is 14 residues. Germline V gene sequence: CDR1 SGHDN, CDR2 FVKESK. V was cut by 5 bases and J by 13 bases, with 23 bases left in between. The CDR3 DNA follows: TGTGCCAGCAGCTCAGCCGCCGGGACTGGAAGGAGCACCTTC. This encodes CASSSAAGTGRSTF.

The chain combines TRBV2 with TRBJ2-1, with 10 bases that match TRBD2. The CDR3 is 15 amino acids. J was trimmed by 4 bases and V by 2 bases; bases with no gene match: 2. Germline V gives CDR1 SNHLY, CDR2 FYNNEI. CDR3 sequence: CASSETSGKYNEQFF. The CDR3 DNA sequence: TGTGCCAGCAGTGAAACTAGCGGGAAATACAATGAGCAGTTCTTC.

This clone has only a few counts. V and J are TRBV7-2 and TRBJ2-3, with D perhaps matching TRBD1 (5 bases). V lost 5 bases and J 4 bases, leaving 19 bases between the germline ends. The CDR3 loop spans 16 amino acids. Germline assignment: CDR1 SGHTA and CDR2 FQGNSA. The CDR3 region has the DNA TGTGCCAGCAGCGCTCTCGCCAGGGTTATTTCAGATACGCAGTATTTT. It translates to CASSALARVISDTQYF. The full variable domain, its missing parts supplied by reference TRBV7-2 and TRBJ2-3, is GAGVSQSPSNKVTEKGKDVELRCDPISGHTALYWYRQSLGQGLEFLIYFQGNSAPDKSGLPSDRFSAERTGGSVSTLTIQRTQQEDSAVYLCASSALARVISDTQYFGPGTRLTVL.

CDR3 nucleotide sequence: TGTGCCAGCTCACTCCAAAGGGACACTCTCGCGGGGAATGAGCAGTTCTTC. Encoded protein: CASSLQRDTLAGNEQFF. V and J are TRBV18 and TRBJ2-1; D may match TRBD1 or TRBD2 (6 bases each). The CDR3 consists of 17 residues. Between the trimmed V and J ends, which lost 4 bases and 7 bases, there was a span of 23 bases. Germline CDR1 and CDR2: KGHSH and LQKENI.

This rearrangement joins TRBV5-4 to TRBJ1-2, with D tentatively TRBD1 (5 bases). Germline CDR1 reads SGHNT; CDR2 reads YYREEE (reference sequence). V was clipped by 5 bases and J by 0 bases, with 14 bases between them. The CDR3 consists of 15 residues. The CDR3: CASRPTGGANYGYTF. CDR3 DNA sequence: TGTGCCAGCAGGCCTACGGGGGGTGCTAACTATGGCTACACCTTC.

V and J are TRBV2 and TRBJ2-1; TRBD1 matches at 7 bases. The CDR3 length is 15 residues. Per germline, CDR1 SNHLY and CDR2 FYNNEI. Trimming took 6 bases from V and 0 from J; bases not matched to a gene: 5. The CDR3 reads CASRERDSSYNEQFF. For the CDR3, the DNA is TGTGCCAGCAGGGAAAGGGACAGCTCCTACAATGAGCAGTTCTTC.

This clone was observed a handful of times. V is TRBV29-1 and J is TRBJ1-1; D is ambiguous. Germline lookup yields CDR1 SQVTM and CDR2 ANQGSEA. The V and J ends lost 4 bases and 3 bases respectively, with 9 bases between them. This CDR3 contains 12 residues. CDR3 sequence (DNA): TGCAGCGTTGGGACCGTGGACACTGAAGCTTTCTTT. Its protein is CSVGTVDTEAFF.

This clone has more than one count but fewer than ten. CDR3 in DNA: TGTGCCAGCAGTGACGCCGGGTCTTACACTGAAGCTTTCTTT. It is translated as CASSDAGSYTEAFF. This chain connects TRBV25-1 to TRBJ1-1, with unresolved D. Germline CDR1 MGHDK, CDR2 SYGVNS. V was clipped by 3 bases and J by 3 bases, with 11 bases between them. The CDR3 totals 14 residues. Complete variable domain (other parts from reference TRBV25-1 and TRBJ1-1): EADIYQTPRYLVIGTGKKITLECSQTMGHDKMYWYQQDPGMELHLIHYSYGVNSTEKGDLSSESTVSRIRTEHFPLTLESARPSHTSQYLCASSDAGSYTEAFFGQGTRLTVV.

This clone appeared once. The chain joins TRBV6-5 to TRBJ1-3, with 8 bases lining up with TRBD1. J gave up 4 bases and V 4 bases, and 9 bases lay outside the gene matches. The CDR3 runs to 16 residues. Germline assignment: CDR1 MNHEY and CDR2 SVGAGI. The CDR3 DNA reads TGTGCCAGCAGTTCACTTCAGGGGGCGCGGGGAAACACCATATATTTT. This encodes CASSSLQGARGNTIYF.

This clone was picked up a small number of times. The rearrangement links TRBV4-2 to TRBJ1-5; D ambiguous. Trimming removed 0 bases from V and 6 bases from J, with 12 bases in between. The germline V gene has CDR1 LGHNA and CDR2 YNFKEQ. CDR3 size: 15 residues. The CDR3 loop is CASSQDFQVAQPQHF. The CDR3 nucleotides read TGTGCCAGCAGCCAAGATTTCCAGGTAGCTCAGCCCCAGCATTTT.

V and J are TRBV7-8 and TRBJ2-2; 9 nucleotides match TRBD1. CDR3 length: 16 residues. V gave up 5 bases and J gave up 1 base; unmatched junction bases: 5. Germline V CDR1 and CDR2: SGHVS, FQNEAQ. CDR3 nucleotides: TGTGCCAGCAGCCCAGCGACAGGGGGGAACACCGGGGAGCTGTTTTTT. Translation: CASSPATGGNTGELFF.

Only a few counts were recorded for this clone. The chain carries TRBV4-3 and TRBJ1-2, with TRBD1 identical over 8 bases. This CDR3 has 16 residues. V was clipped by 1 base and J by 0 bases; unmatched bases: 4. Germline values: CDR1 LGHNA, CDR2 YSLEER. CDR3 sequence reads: CASSQGTGTANYGYTF. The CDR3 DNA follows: TGCGCCAGCAGCCAAGGGACAGGGACAGCTAACTATGGCTACACCTTC.

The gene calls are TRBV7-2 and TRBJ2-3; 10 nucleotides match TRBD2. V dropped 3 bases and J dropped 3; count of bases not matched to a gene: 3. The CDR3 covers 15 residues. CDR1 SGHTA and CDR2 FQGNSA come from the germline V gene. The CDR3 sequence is CASSFSSGRTDTQYF. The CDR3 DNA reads TGTGCCAGCAGCTTTTCTAGCGGGAGAACAGATACGCAGTATTTT. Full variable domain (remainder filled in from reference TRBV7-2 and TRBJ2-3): GAGVSQSPSNKVTEKGKDVELRCDPISGHTALYWYRQSLGQGLEFLIYFQGNSAPDKSGLPSDRFSAERTGGSVSTLTIQRTQQEDSAVYLCASSFSSGRTDTQYFGPGTRLTVL.

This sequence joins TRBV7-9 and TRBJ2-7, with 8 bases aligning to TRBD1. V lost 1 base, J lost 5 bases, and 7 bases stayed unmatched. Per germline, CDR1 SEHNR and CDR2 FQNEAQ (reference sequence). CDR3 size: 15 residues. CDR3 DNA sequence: TGTGCCAGCAGCTTAGAGAGGACAGGGCCCCACGAGCAGTACTTC. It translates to CASSLERTGPHEQYF. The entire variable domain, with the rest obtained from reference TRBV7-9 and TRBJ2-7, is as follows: DTGVSQNPRHKITKRGQNVTFRCDPISEHNRLYWYRQTLGQGPEFLTYFQNEAQLEKSRLLSDRFSAERPKGSFSTLEIQRTEQGDSAMYLCASSLERTGPHEQYFGPGTRLTVT.

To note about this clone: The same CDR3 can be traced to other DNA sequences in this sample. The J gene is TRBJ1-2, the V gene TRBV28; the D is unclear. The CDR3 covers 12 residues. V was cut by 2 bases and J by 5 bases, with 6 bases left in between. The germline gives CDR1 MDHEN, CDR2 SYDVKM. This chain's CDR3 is CASSLGEYGYTF. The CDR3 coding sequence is TGTGCCAGCAGTTTAGGGGAGTATGGCTACACCTTC.

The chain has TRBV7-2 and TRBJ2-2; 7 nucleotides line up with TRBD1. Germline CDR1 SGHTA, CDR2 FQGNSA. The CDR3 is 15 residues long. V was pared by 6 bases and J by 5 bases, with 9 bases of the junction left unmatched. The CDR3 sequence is CASRPRQGQTGELFF. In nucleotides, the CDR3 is TGTGCCAGCAGACCAAGACAGGGCCAGACCGGGGAGCTGTTTTTT.

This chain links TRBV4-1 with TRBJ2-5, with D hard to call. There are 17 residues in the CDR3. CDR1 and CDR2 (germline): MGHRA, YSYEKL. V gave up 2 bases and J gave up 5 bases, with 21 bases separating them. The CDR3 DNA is TGCGCCAGCAGCCAAAGATCCGCAGGAGCCCGTCCTGAGACCCAGTACTTC. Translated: CASSQRSAGARPETQYF.

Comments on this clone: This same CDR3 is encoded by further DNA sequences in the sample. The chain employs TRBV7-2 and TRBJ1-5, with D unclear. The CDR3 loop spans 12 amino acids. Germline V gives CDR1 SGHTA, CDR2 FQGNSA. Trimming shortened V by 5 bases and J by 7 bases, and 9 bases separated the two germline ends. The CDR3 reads CASSLGAQPQHF. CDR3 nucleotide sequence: TGTGCCAGCAGCCTGGGTGCCCAGCCCCAGCATTTT.